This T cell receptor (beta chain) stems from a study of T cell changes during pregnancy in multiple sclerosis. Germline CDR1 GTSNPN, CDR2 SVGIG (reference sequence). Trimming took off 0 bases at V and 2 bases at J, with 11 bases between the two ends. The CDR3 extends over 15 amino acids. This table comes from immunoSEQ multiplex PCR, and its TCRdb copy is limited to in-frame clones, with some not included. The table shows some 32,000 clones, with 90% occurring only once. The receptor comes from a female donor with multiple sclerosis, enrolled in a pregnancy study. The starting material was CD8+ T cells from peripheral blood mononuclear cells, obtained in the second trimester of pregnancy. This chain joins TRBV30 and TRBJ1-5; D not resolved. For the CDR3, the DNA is TGTGCCTGGAGTGTAAAGCTGGTCGGCAATCAGCCCCAGCATTTT. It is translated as CAWSVKLVGNQPQHF.